The 24 T cell receptor beta chains listed next were all sequenced from one sample in a study of cytomegalovirus exposure and HLA in healthy donors. PCR employed 60 Vbeta and 13 Jbeta primers. Clones were sequenced by immunoSEQ multiplex PCR, and TCRdb holds only the in-frame ones, with some missing. The sample includes approximately 170,000 clones. The material sequenced was PBMCs. The receptors originated from a woman aged 18-29 years in good health and CMV-seropositive.

J is TRBJ2-1 and V is TRBV7-6; 10 bases fit TRBD2. The germline V gene has CDR1 SGHVS and CDR2 FNYEAQ. V lost 5 bases, J lost 9 bases, and 10 bases stayed unmatched. The CDR3 length is 15 residues. The CDR3 region is CASSLESGRALEQFF. The DNA for the CDR3 is TGTGCCAGCAGCCTAGAAAGCGGGAGGGCCCTTGAGCAGTTCTTC.

The chain couples TRBV27 to TRBJ1-6; no definite D call. In germline, CDR1 is MNHEY, CDR2 SMNVEV (reference sequence). CDR3 length: 15 amino acids. V was pared by 0 bases and J by 9 bases, with 12 bases between. In nucleotides, the CDR3 is TGTGCCAGCAGTTTATCAGCGTCCTTAGGTTCACCCCTCCACTTT. Translation: CASSLSASLGSPLHF.

The genes are TRBV19 and TRBJ1-1; D not resolved. The CDR3 contains 12 residues. V was pared by 6 bases and J by 3 bases, with 8 bases between. The germline V gene encodes CDR1 LNHDA and CDR2 SQIVND (reference sequence). CDR3 residues: CASSSGYTEAFF. CDR3 DNA sequence: TGTGCCAGTAGCTCCGGGTACACTGAAGCTTTCTTT.

The rearrangement uses TRBV2 and TRBJ2-5; 8 bases line up with TRBD2. Germline V gives CDR1 SNHLY, CDR2 FYNNEI. V dropped 4 bases and J dropped 5; count of bases not matched to a gene: 3. This CDR3 has 13 residues. The DNA of the CDR3 is TGTGCCAGCAGTGCCCGGGAGGGGGAGACCCAGTACTTC. As protein: CASSAREGETQYF.

The chain recombines TRBV18 with TRBJ1-2; TRBD1 agrees at 7 bases. The CDR3 extends over 16 amino acids. Trimming at V came to 1 base and at J to 0 bases, leaving 5 bases not matched to a gene. CDR1 KGHSH and CDR2 LQKENI come from the germline V gene. CDR3 amino acids: CASSPQPGQTNYGYTF. As DNA, the CDR3 is TGTGCCAGCTCACCACAACCGGGACAGACTAACTATGGCTACACCTTC.

Written as DNA, the CDR3 is TGCAGCGCCGGAAGTCAGGGAGGAAAGACCCAGTACTTC. Translating it yields CSAGSQGGKTQYF. V usage is TRBV29-1 and J usage is TRBJ2-5; tentative D call: TRBD2 (6 bases). The CDR3 extends over 13 amino acids. V was clipped by 7 bases and J by 6 bases, with 18 bases between them. Germline V gives CDR1 SQVTM, CDR2 ANQGSEA. Supplemented by reference TRBV29-1 and TRBJ2-5, the full variable domain reads SAVISQKPSRDICQRGTSLTIQCQVDSQVTMMFWYRQQPGQSLTLIATANQGSEATYESGFVIDKFPISRPNLTFSTLTVSNMSPEDSSIYLCSAGSQGGKTQYFGPGTRLLVL.

This chain links TRBV21-1 with TRBJ2-7; the DNA was not used to check the table's D call, TRBD1. TRBV21-1 is given as a pseudogene. CDR3 length: 15 amino acids. The CDR3 loop is CASSARTGETYEQYF. The DNA of the CDR3 is TGTGCCAGCAGCGCCCGGACAGGTGAGACCTACGAGCAGTACTTC.

V and J are TRBV11-2 and TRBJ2-5; the D gene is possibly TRBD1 (6 bases). The V gene's germline CDR1 is SGHAT and CDR2 FQNNGV. This CDR3 has 15 amino acids. The V end lost 1 base, the J end lost 5 bases, and 14 bases lay between the germline ends. The CDR3 sequence is CASSLVIRGWETQYF. For the CDR3, the DNA is TGTGCCAGCAGCTTAGTTATCAGGGGTTGGGAGACCCAGTACTTC.

The chain has TRBV4-2 and TRBJ2-5; TRBD2 might be the D (6 bases). This CDR3 is 15 amino acids long. Germline V CDR1 and CDR2: LGHNA, YNFKEQ. The V end lost 1 base, the J end lost 0 bases, and 9 bases lay between the germline ends. CDR3 nucleotides: TGTGCCAGCAGCCAAGGACGGGAGAACCAAGAGACCCAGTACTTC. This codes for CASSQGRENQETQYF.

With respect to this clone: At one end the junction does not follow the germline gene, possibly because of a read error. The rearrangement links TRBV5-1 to TRBJ1-2, with 12 bases lining up with TRBD1. The germline gives CDR1 SGHRS, CDR2 YFSETQ. CDR3 length: 15 amino acids. The CDR3 DNA follows: TGCGCCAGCAGCTTGACTCCGGGACAGGGGGCCTTCCTTTCCTTC. It specifies CASSLTPGQGAFLSF.

The chain joins TRBV4-2 to TRBJ2-5; maybe TRBD1 (5 bases). The germline gives CDR1 LGHNA, CDR2 YNFKEQ. Trimming stripped 1 base from V and 5 bases from J, with 14 bases between. The CDR3 totals 15 residues. The CDR3 reads CASSQARALQETQYF. The CDR3, as DNA: TGTGCCAGCAGCCAAGCCAGGGCTCTTCAGGAGACCCAGTACTTC.

The rearrangement links TRBV5-6 to TRBJ1-5; D unresolved. The CDR3 sequence is 15 residues long. The germline CDR1 and CDR2 sequences are SGHDT and YYEEEE. With 2 bases removed from V and 5 bases from J, the gap between germline ends came to 14 bases. The CDR3 nucleotides are TGTGCCAGCAGCTTTAACCGGCAGGCCTATCAGCCCCAGCATTTT. It is translated as CASSFNRQAYQPQHF.

The J gene is TRBJ2-1, the V gene TRBV5-6; TRBD2 agrees at 9 bases. The CDR3 runs to 16 residues. J lost 2 bases, V lost 0 bases, and 3 bases had no gene match. The germline V gene has CDR1 SGHDT and CDR2 YYEEEE. CDR3 region: CASSLGVAGAYNEQFF. The DNA for the CDR3 is TGTGCCAGCAGCTTGGGGGTAGCGGGAGCCTACAATGAGCAGTTCTTC.

CDR3 coding DNA: TGTGCCAGCAGTACGGGGGAGGTGGCTGGGCAGCCCCAGCATTTT. Translated, it gives CASSTGEVAGQPQHF. The chain combines TRBV27 with TRBJ1-5; D may be TRBD1 (5 bases). Per germline, CDR1 MNHEY and CDR2 SMNVEV (reference sequence). The CDR3 covers 15 residues. Trimming pared 5 bases from V and 7 bases from J, leaving 18 bases between.

V is TRBV27 and J is TRBJ1-5; 10 bases map to TRBD1. Looked up from germline, CDR1 is MNHEY and CDR2 is SMNVEV (reference sequence). The CDR3 sequence is 16 residues long. Trimming removed 5 bases from V and 1 base from J; junction bases left unmatched: 5. The chain's CDR3 is CASSPRDRGSNQPQHF. CDR3 nucleotide sequence: TGTGCCAGCAGTCCCCGGGACAGGGGAAGCAATCAGCCCCAGCATTTT.

In the case of this clone: The same CDR3 also results from other DNA sequences found in this sample. The genes are TRBV9 and TRBJ2-3, with D perhaps matching TRBD1 (5 bases). CDR3 length: 13 residues. The V gene's germline CDR1 is SGDLS and CDR2 YYNGEE. V was trimmed by 0 bases and J by 3 bases, leaving 5 bases between them. The DNA for the CDR3 is TGTGCCAGCAGCGTAGGACAGACAGATACGCAGTATTTT. It encodes CASSVGQTDTQYF.

The rearrangement uses TRBV4-2 and TRBJ1-1; TRBD1 agrees at 7 bases. CDR3 length: 13 amino acids. The trim removed 1 base at V and 5 bases at J, leaving 1 base unmatched. Germline CDR1 is LGHNA and CDR2 is YNFKEQ. The CDR3, as DNA: TGTGCCAGCAGCCAAGTCAGGGGGACTGAAGCTTTCTTT. This translates into CASSQVRGTEAFF.

The chain couples TRBV19 to TRBJ2-7; D is undetermined. CDR3 length: 14 residues. In germline, CDR1 is LNHDA, CDR2 SQIVND (reference sequence). Trimming shortened V by 5 bases and J by 0 bases, and 11 bases separated the two germline ends. In DNA form, the CDR3 reads TGTGCCAGTAGTGCTGACACCTACTCCTACGAGCAGTACTTC. This gives the protein CASSADTYSYEQYF.

The chain carries TRBV4-1 and TRBJ1-5; D remains unclear. The CDR3 has 14 residues. Germline-derived CDR1 and CDR2 are MGHRA and YSYEKL. Trimming shortened V by 0 bases and J by 3 bases, and 6 bases separated the two germline ends. DNA of the CDR3: TGCGCCAGCAGCCAAGATACGGTCAATCAGCCCCAGCATTTT. Translating it yields CASSQDTVNQPQHF.

The chain links TRBV5-1 to TRBJ2-7; D is possibly TRBD1 (5 bases). The germline V and J ends were trimmed by 2 bases and 3 bases, with 15 bases remaining between them. The CDR3 runs to 15 residues. Germline-derived CDR1 and CDR2 are SGHRS and YFSETQ. CDR3 sequence (DNA): TGCGCCAGCAGCTTTGGGGCCCTTGACCGCTACGAGCAGTACTTC. Translated: CASSFGALDRYEQYF.

V gene TRBV10-3 combines with J gene TRBJ2-1; D might be TRBD1 (5 bases). The CDR3 is 15 residues long. Germline CDR1 and CDR2: ENHRY and SYGVKD. Deletions cut 6 bases from V and 0 bases from J, with 12 bases between. CDR3 nucleotide sequence: TGTGCCATCAGGTCAGGGTCCAGCTCCTACAATGAGCAGTTCTTC. As protein: CAIRSGSSSYNEQFF.

This chain connects TRBV30 to TRBJ2-1; D is undetermined. V was cut by 5 bases and J by 0 bases, with 8 bases left in between. The length of the CDR3 is 13 residues. Germline lookup yields CDR1 GTSNPN and CDR2 SVGIG (reference sequence). CDR3 coding DNA: TGTGCCTGGGGAGCGTACTCCTACAATGAGCAGTTCTTC. Its protein is CAWGAYSYNEQFF. The full variable domain, completed using reference TRBV30 and TRBJ2-1, is SQTIHQWPATLVQPVGSPLSLECTVEGTSNPNLYWYRQAAGRGLQLLFYSVGIGQISSEVPQNLSASRPQDRQFILSSKKLLLSDSGFYLCAWGAYSYNEQFFGPGTRLTVL.

V is TRBV7-8 and J is TRBJ2-7; 8 bases map to TRBD1. Trimming removed 5 bases from V and 0 bases from J; junction bases left unmatched: 6. The germline gives CDR1 SGHVS, CDR2 FQNEAQ. There are 15 residues in the CDR3. CDR3 sequence (DNA): TGTGCCAGCAGCCGGACAGGGTTTAGCTCCTACGAGCAGTACTTC. It yields the protein CASSRTGFSSYEQYF.

This rearrangement joins TRBV4-3 to TRBJ2-5; TRBD2 matches at 9 bases. CDR1 is LGHNA and CDR2 is YSLEER in the germline V gene. The CDR3 is 16 residues long. V lost 0 bases and J lost 5; bases outside the gene matches: 7. The DNA for the CDR3 is TGCGCCAGCAGCCAAGAGTGGCGGGGGGGCCGGGAGACCCAGTACTTC. Translation: CASSQEWRGGRETQYF.